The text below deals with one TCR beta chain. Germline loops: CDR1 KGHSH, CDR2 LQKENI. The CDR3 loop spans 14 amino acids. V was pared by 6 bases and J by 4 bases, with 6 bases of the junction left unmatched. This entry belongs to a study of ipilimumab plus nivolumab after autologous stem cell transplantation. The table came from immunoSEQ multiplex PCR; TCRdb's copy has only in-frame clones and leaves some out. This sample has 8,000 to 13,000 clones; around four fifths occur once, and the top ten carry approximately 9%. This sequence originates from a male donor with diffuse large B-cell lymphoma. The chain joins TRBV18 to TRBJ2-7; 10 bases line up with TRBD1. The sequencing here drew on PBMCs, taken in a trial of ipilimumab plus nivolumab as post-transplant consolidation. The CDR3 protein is CASSQGQGLYEQYF. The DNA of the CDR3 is TGTGCCAGCTCTCAGGGACAGGGGCTTTACGAGCAGTACTTC. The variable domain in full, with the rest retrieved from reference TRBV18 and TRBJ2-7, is NAGVMQNPRHLVRRRGQEARLRCSPMKGHSHVYWYRQLPEEGLKFMVYLQKENIIDESGMPKERFSAEFPKEGPSILRIQQVVRGDSAAYFCASSQGQGLYEQYFGPGTRLTVT.